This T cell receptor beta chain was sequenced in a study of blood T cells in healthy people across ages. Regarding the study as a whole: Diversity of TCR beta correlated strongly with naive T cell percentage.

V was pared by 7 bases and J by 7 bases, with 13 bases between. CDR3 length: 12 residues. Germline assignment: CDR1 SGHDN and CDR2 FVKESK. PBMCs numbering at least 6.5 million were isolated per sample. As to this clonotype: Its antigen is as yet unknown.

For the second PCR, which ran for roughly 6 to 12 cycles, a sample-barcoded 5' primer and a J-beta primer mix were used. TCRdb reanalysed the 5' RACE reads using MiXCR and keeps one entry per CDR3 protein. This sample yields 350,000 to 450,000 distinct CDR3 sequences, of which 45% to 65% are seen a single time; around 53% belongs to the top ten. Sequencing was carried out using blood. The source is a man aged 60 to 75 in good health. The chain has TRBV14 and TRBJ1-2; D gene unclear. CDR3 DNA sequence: TGTGCCAGCATCCCTTCCGAAAGTGGCTACACCTTC. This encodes CASIPSESGYTF.